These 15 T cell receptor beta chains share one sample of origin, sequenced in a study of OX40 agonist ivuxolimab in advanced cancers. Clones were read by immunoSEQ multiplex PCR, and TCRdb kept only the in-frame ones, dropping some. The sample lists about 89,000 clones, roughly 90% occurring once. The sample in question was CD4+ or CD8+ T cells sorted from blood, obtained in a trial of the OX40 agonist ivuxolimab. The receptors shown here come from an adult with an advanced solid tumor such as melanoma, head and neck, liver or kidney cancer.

The CDR3 reads CASSEGAVSYEQYF. CDR3 nucleotides: TGTGCCAGCAGTGAAGGGGCGGTATCCTACGAGCAGTACTTC. The chain combines TRBV6-1 with TRBJ2-7; D not certain. Between the trimmed V and J ends, which lost 1 base and 1 base, there was a span of 8 bases. The CDR3 consists of 14 residues. CDR1 is MNHNS and CDR2 is SASEGT in the germline V gene.

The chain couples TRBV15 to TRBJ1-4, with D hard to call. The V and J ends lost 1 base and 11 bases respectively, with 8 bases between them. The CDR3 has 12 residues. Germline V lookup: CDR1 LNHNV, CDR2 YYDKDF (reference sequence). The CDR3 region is CATSRVSTKLFF. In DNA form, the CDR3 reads TGTGCCACCAGCAGAGTCAGCACCAAACTGTTTTTT.

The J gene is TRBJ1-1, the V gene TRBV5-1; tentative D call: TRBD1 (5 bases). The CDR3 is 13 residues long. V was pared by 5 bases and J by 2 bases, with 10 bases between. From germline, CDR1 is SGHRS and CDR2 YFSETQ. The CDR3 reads CASRLQDNTEAFF. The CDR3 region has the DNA TGCGCCAGCAGATTACAGGATAACACTGAAGCTTTCTTT.

The DNA for the CDR3 is TGTGCCAGCAGCTTAACCCGTCCACCCTCCGAGCAGTTCTTC. It codes for CASSLTRPPSEQFF. The chain is built from TRBV7-2 and TRBJ2-1; D not certain. Trimming left V 2 bases short and J 10 bases short, with 15 bases between. Per germline, CDR1 SGHTA and CDR2 FQGNSA. The CDR3 has 14 residues.

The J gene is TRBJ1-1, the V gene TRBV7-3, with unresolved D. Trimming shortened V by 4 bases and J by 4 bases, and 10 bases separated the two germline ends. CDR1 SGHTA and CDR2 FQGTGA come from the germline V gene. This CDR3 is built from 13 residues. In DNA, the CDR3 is TGTGCCAGCAGCTCGCGGCTGGGCACTGAAGCTTTCTTT. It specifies CASSSRLGTEAFF.

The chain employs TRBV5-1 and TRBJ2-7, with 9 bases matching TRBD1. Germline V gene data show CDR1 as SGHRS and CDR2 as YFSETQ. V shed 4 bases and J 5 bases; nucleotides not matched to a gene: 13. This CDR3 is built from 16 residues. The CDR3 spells CASSVNPGQGSHEQYF. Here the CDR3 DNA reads TGCGCCAGCAGCGTAAACCCGGGACAGGGTTCCCACGAGCAGTACTTC.

The CDR3: CASSFGPGGGEKLFF. The DNA for the CDR3 is TGCGCCAGCAGCTTCGGACCCGGGGGGGGAGAAAAACTGTTTTTT. V usage is TRBV4-3 and J usage is TRBJ1-4, with a possible D match to TRBD1 (5 bases). Germline values: CDR1 LGHNA, CDR2 YSLEER. This CDR3 spans 15 amino acids. V shed 5 bases and J shed 8 bases, with 18 bases lying between them.

CDR3: CASSFGTSYGYTF. CDR3 DNA: TGTGCCAGCAGCTTTGGGACATCCTATGGCTACACCTTC. The chain couples TRBV7-9 to TRBJ1-2; TRBD1 might be the D (6 bases). Trimming left V 3 bases short and J 4 bases short, with 9 bases between. From germline, CDR1 is SEHNR and CDR2 FQNEAQ (reference sequence). The CDR3 sequence is 13 residues long. Full variable domain (missing parts from reference TRBV7-9 and TRBJ1-2): DTGVSQNPRHKITKRGQNVTFRCDPISEHNRLYWYRQTLGQGPEFLTYFQNEAQLEKSRLLSDRFSAERPKGSFSTLEIQRTEQGDSAMYLCASSFGTSYGYTFGSGTRLTVV.

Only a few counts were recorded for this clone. Here the CDR3 reads CASSVNPQGNTEAFF. The CDR3 DNA reads TGTGCCAGCAGCGTCAACCCACAGGGGAACACTGAAGCTTTCTTT. The gene calls are TRBV9 and TRBJ1-1, with D maybe TRBD1 (6 bases). The CDR3 has 15 amino acids. Trimming removed 2 bases at V and 1 base at J, with 12 bases between. Germline V CDR1 and CDR2: SGDLS, YYNGEE.

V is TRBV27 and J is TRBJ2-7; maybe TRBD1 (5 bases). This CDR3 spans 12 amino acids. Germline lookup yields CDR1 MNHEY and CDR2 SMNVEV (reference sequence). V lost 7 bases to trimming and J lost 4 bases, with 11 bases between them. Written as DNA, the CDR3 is TGTGCCAGCAAGGGCAGGGTTTACGAGCAGTACTTC. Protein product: CASKGRVYEQYF.

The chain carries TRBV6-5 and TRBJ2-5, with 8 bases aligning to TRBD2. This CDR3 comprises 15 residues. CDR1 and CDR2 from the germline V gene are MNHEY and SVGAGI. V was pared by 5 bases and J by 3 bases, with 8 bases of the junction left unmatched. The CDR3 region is CASSTAGLVEETQYF. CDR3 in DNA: TGTGCCAGCAGTACAGCGGGACTAGTAGAAGAGACCCAGTACTTC.

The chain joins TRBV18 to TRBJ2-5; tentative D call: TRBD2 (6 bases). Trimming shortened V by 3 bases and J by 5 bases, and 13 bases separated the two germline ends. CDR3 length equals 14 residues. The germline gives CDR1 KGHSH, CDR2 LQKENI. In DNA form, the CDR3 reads TGTGCCAGCTCACCTCTAAATGCGGGGGAGACCCAGTACTTC. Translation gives CASSPLNAGETQYF.

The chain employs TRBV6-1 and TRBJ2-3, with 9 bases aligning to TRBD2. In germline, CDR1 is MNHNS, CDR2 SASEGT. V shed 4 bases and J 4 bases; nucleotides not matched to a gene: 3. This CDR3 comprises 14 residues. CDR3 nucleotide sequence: TGTGCCAGCAGTGTGGCGGGGGGGCCAGATACGCAGTATTTT. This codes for CASSVAGGPDTQYF.

CDR3 bases: TGCGCCAGCAGCCAAGGTTGGGACAGAGACACTGAAGCTTTCTTT. It yields the protein CASSQGWDRDTEAFF. The chain combines TRBV4-1 with TRBJ1-1; TRBD1 agrees at 7 bases. CDR3 length equals 15 residues. V trimming: 1 base; J trimming: 3 bases; junction bases outside the gene matches: 5. Germline CDR1 and CDR2: MGHRA and YSYEKL.

The CDR3 region is CASSPGQTYGYTF. The DNA of the CDR3 is TGTGCCAGCTCCCCCGGACAAACCTATGGCTACACCTTC. J is TRBJ1-2 and V is TRBV18, with a possible D match to TRBD1 (5 bases). The V end lost 6 bases, the J end lost 4 bases, and 12 bases lay between the germline ends. This CDR3 has 13 amino acids. From germline, CDR1 is KGHSH and CDR2 LQKENI. Using reference TRBV18 and TRBJ1-2 for the parts outside the CDR3, the full variable domain is NAGVMQNPRHLVRRRGQEARLRCSPMKGHSHVYWYRQLPEEGLKFMVYLQKENIIDESGMPKERFSAEFPKEGPSILRIQQVVRGDSAAYFCASSPGQTYGYTFGSGTRLTVV.